This entry concerns a single T cell receptor beta chain. Germline-derived CDR1 and CDR2 are MNHEY and SMNVEV (reference sequence). The CDR3 consists of 15 residues. J gave up 2 bases and V 5 bases, and 8 bases lay outside the gene matches. Generated by immunoSEQ multiplex PCR, the TCRdb table keeps only in-frame clones and is missing some. The sample has around 49,000 clones, over 90% seen once. This TCR was sampled from a man aged 40-49 years with rheumatoid arthritis. The chain links TRBV27 to TRBJ1-1; TRBD1 matches at 7 bases. Sequencing was performed on PBMCs. CDR3 in DNA: TGTGCCAGCAGTCCACAGGGACAGACTAACACTGAAGCTTTCTTT. Amino acids: CASSPQGQTNTEAFF.